The clone carrying this T cell receptor beta chain was observed a handful of times. Its antigen is unknown. The data were taken from a study of cytomegalovirus exposure and HLA in healthy donors. Study-wide points: Cytomegalovirus association was listed for under 200 TCR beta chains. The authors later found HLA-associated TCR beta chains more clonally expanded than equally common others.

Germline-derived CDR1 and CDR2 are SNHLY and FYNNEI. V lost 4 bases and J 8 bases, leaving 11 bases between the germline ends. The CDR3 loop spans 13 amino acids. The study ran its PCR with 60 Vbeta and 13 Jbeta primers. Using immunoSEQ multiplex PCR, the repertoire was profiled, and TCRdb retains in-frame clones only, with some absent. There are 130,000 or so clones in the sample; 8% to 9.5% occur only once, and 5% to 6% lies in the top ten. This chain joins TRBV2 and TRBJ1-4; possibly TRBD1 for D (5 bases). The TCR comes from a man in his forties in good health and CMV-seronegative. Sequencing was carried out using PBMCs. In nucleotides, the CDR3 is TGTGCCAGCAGTGTGGACACCGGAGAAAAACTGTTTTTT. Its protein product is CASSVDTGEKLFF.